The TCR beta chain described here comes from a study of control samples from healthy donors and cancer patients. This CDR3 has 14 amino acids. Germline loops: CDR1 LNHDA, CDR2 SQIVND (reference sequence). Trimming cost V 6 bases and J 5 bases; bases outside gene matches: 6. This table comes from immunoSEQ multiplex PCR, and its TCRdb copy is limited to in-frame clones, with some not included. The repertoire holds approximately 100,000 clones, with 88% as singletons. The chain carries TRBV19 and TRBJ2-3, with TRBD2 identical over 9 bases. The specimen was blood. This TCR came from a young man in good health. The CDR3 DNA sequence: TGTGCCAGTAGGAAGGGACTAGCACTAGATACGCAGTATTTT. This sequence encodes CASRKGLALDTQYF. Based on the CDR3 plus reference TRBV19 and TRBJ2-3, the full variable domain is DGGITQSPKYLFRKEGQNVTLSCEQNLNHDAMYWYRQDPGQGLRLIYYSQIVNDFQKGDIAEGYSVSREKKESFPLTVTSAQKNPTAFYLCASRKGLALDTQYFGPGTRLTVL.